The 2 T cell receptor beta chains given below trace back to one sample, sequenced in a study of T cell responses to AZD1222 COVID-19 vaccine. Clones were read by immunoSEQ multiplex PCR, and TCRdb kept only the in-frame ones, dropping some. The table records 120,000 or so clones, 75% to 90% of them present only once. The sequencing here drew on peripheral blood, taken 28 days after the second AZD1222 dose. The receptors originated from an adult who received the AZD1222 COVID-19 vaccine.

Concerning this clone: The sample has other DNA sequences that encode this CDR3 too. The genes are TRBV12-3 or TRBV12-4 and TRBJ2-5; D is unclear. The CDR3 has 11 amino acids. V dropped 3 bases and J dropped 2 bases, with 1 base sitting between them. The CDR3 loop reads CASSLQETQYF. DNA for the CDR3: TGTGCCAGCAGTTTGCAAGAGACCCAGTACTTC.

V and J are TRBV11-3 and TRBJ2-1, with 13 bases that match TRBD2. Germline lookup yields CDR1 SGHNT and CDR2 YENEEA. The CDR3 contains 15 residues. V lost 5 bases to trimming and J lost 7 bases; unmatched junction nucleotides: 5. The DNA of the CDR3 is TGTGCCAGCAGCGGGGGACTAGCGGGAAGGAATGAGCAGTTCTTC. Protein product: CASSGGLAGRNEQFF.